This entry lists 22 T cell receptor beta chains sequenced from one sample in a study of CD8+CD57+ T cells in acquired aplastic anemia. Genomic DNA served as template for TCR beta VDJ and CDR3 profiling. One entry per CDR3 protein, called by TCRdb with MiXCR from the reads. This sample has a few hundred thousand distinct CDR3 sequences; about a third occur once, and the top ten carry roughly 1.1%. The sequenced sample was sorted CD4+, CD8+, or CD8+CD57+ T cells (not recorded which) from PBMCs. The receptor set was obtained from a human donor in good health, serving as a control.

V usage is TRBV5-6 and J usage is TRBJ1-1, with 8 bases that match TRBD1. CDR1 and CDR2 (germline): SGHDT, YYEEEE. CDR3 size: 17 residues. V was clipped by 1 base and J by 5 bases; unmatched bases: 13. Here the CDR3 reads CASSLFAGGAVGTEAFF. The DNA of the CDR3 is TGTGCCAGCAGCTTGTTTGCAGGGGGCGCGGTAGGTACTGAAGCTTTCTTT.

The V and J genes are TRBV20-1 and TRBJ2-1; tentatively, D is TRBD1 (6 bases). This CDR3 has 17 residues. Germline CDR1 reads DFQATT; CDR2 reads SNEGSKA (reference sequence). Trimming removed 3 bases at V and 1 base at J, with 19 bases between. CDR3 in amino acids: CSARDRDKGWSYNEQFF. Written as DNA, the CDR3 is TGCAGTGCTAGGGACCGGGACAAAGGGTGGTCCTACAATGAGCAGTTCTTC.

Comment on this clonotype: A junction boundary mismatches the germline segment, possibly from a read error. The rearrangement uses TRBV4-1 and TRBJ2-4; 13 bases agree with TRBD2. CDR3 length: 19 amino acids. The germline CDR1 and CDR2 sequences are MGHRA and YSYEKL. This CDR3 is CASSQDRPLAGGTKTIQYF. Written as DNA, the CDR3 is TGCGCCAGCAGCCAAGATCGGCCACTAGCGGGAGGGACCAAAACCATTCAGTACTTC.

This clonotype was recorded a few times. The CDR3 protein is CASSLAASGNTIYF. The CDR3 nucleotides are TGTGCCAGCAGCTTGGCGGCCTCTGGAAACACCATATATTTT. This chain connects TRBV5-5 to TRBJ1-3; D is ambiguous. There are 14 residues in the CDR3. CDR1 and CDR2 from the germline V gene are SGHKS and YYEKEE (reference sequence). The V end was cut by 0 bases, the J end by 0 bases, with 4 bases between.

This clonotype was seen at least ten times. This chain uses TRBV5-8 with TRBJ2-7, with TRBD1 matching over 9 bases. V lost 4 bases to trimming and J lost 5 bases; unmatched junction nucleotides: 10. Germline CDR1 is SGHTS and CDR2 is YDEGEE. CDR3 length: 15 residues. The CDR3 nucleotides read TGTGCCAGCAGCCGGACCGGGACAGGGCGACACGAGCAGTACTTC. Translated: CASSRTGTGRHEQYF.

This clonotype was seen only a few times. CDR3 DNA: TGTGCCAGCATGAGGATAGGAGGAGGGACAGGGAAATCTACTGCAACTAATGAAAAACTGTTTTTT. Residues: CASMRIGGGTGKSTATNEKLFF. The chain links TRBV25-1 to TRBJ1-4, with 9 bases matching TRBD1. J lost 0 bases, V lost 7 bases, and 24 bases had no gene match. Looked up from germline, CDR1 is MGHDK and CDR2 is SYGVNS. This CDR3 comprises 22 residues.

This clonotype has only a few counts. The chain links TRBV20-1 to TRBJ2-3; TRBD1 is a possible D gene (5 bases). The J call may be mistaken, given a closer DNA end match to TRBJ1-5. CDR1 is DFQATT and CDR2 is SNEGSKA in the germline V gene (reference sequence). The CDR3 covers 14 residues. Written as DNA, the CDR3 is TGCAGTTCGCGCCCTAGGGGTCCCACAGATACGCAGCATTTT. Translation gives CSSRPRGPTDTQHF.

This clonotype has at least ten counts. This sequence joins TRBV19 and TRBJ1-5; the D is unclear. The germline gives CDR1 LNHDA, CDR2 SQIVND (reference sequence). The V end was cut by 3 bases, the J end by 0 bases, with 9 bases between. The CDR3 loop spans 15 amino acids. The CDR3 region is CASSMATYSNQPQHF. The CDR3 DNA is TGTGCCAGTAGTATGGCAACCTATAGCAATCAGCCCCAGCATTTT.

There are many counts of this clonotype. CDR3 residues: CASSERPTAGIQYF. CDR3 coding DNA: TGTGCCAGCAGTGAGAGACCGACGGCGGGGATCCAGTACTTC. The chain uses TRBV2 and TRBJ2-5; perhaps TRBD2 as D (6 bases). Germline CDR1 reads SNHLY; CDR2 reads FYNNEI. This CDR3 is built from 14 residues. V was trimmed by 3 bases and J by 10 bases, leaving 18 bases between them.

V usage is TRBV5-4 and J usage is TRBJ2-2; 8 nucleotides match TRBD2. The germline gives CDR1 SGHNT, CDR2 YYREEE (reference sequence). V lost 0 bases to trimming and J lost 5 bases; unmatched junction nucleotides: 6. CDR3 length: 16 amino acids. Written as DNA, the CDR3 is TGTGCCAGCAGCTTGGAAGCGGGGGATGGGACCGGGGAGCTGTTTTTT. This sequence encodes CASSLEAGDGTGELFF.

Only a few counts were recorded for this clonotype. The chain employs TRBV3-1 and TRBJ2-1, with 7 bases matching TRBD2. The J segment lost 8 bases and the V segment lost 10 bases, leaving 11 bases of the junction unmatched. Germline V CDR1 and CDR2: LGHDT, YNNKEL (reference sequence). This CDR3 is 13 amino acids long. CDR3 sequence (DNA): TGTGCCACAAGGGGCGGGAGTACCCATGAGCAGTTCTTC. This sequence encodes CATRGGSTHEQFF.

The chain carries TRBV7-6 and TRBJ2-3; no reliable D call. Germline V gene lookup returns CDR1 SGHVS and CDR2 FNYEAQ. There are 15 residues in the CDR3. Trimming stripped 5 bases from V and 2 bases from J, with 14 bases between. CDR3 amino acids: CASSPRHYPTDTQYF. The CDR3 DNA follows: TGTGCCAGCAGCCCACGACACTACCCCACAGATACGCAGTATTTT.

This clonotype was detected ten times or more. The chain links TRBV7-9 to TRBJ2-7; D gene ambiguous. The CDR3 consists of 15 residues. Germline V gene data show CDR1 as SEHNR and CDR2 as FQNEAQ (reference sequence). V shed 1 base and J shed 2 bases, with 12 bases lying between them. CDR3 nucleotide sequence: TGTGCCAGCAGCTTAGTTGGTCAGGACCCCTACGAGCAGTACTTC. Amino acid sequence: CASSLVGQDPYEQYF. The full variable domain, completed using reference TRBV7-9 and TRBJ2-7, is DTGVSQNPRHKITKRGQNVTFRCDPISEHNRLYWYRQTLGQGPEFLTYFQNEAQLEKSRLLSDRFSAERPKGSFSTLEIQRTEQGDSAMYLCASSLVGQDPYEQYFGPGTRLTVT.

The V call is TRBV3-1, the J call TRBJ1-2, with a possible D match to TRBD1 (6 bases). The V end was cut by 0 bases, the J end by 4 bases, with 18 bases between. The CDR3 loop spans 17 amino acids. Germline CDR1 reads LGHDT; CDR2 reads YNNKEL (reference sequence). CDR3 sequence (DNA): TGTGCCAGCAGCCAAGAAAGAGGAAGGCAGGGGACCTATGGCTACACCTTC. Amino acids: CASSQERGRQGTYGYTF.

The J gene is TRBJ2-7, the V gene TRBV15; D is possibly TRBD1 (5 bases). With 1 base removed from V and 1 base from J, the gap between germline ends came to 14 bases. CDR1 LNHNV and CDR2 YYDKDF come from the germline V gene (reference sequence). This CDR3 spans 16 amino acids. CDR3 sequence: CATSRVVSQGSYEQYF. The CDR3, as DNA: TGTGCCACCAGCAGAGTTGTCAGCCAGGGTTCCTACGAGCAGTACTTC.

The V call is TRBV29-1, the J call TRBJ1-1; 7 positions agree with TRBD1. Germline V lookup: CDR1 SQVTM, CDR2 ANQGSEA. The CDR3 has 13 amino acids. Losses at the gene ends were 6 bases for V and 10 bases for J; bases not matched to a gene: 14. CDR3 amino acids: CSVASQGGWRAFF. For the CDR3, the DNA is TGCAGCGTCGCTTCGCAGGGGGGTTGGAGAGCTTTCTTT.

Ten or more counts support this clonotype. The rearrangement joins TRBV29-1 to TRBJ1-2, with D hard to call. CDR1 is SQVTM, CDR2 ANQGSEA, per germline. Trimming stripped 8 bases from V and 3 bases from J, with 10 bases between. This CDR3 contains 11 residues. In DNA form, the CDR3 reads TGCAGCTTCGGGCAGGACTATGGCTACACCTTC. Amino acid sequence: CSFGQDYGYTF.

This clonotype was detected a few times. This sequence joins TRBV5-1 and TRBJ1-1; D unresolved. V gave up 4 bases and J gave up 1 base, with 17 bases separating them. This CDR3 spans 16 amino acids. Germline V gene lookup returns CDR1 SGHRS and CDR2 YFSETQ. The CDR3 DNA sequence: TGCGCCAGCAGCACCGGCTCCTTTGCCACGAACACTGAAGCTTTCTTT. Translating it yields CASSTGSFATNTEAFF.

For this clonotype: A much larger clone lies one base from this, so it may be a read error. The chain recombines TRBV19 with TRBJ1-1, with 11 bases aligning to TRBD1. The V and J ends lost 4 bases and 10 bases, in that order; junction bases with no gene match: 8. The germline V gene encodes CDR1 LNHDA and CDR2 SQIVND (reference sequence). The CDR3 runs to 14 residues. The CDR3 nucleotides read TGTGCCAGTAGTACACGGGACAGGGGGGCTGGAGCTTTCTTT. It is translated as CASSTRDRGAGAFF.

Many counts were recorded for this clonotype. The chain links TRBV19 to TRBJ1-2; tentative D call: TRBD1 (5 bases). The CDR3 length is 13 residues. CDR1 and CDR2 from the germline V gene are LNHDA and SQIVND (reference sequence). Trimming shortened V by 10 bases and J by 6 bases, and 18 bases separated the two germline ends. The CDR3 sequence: CATRSGGRNGYTF. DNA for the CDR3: TGTGCCACCAGAAGTGGGGGTAGGAATGGCTACACCTTC.

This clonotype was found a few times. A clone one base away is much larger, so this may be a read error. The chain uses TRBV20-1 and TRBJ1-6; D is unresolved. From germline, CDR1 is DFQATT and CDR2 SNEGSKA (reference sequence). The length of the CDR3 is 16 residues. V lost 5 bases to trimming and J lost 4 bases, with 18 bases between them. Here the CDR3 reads CSAWATSGLYNSPLHF. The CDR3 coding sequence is TGCAGTGCTTGGGCGACCAGCGGCCTTTATAATTCACCCCTCCACTTT.

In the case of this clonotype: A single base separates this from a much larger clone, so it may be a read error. CDR3 in amino acids: CASSYGGTGPSPLHF. DNA for the CDR3: TGTGCCAGCAGTTACGGAGGGACAGGTCCTTCACCCCTCCACTTT. This rearrangement joins TRBV2 to TRBJ1-6; TRBD1 aligns across 8 bases. In germline, CDR1 is SNHLY, CDR2 FYNNEI. This CDR3 has 15 residues. Trimming cost V 5 bases and J 9 bases; bases outside gene matches: 9.